Sequencing of this TCR beta chain was carried out in a study of blood T cell repertoires in COVID-19. Study in general: In each case, the material was cDNA or gDNA derived from T cells, B-cell-depleted T cells, or PBMCs.

Authors' data handling: Reference gene primer amplification gave estimated nucleated cell counts. Sequencing used immunoSEQ multiplex PCR; TCRdb keeps in-frame clones, though not all of them. V and J calls and clone size are given by that table; D and trimming were obtained from the DNA. Of 200,000 to 300,000 clones in the sample, around 80% were seen once. The CDR3 is 13 residues long. V was shortened by 4 bases and J by 6 bases, with 9 bases between the two germline ends. The chain couples TRBV12-3 or TRBV12-4 to TRBJ2-2; possible D gene TRBD1, 5 bases. Sample: peripheral blood. This clonotype was obtained from a young woman with acute or convalescent COVID-19. In DNA form, the CDR3 reads TGTGCCAGCAGTTCAGGGTTGGCCGGGGAGCTGTTTTTT. Its translation is CASSSGLAGELFF.